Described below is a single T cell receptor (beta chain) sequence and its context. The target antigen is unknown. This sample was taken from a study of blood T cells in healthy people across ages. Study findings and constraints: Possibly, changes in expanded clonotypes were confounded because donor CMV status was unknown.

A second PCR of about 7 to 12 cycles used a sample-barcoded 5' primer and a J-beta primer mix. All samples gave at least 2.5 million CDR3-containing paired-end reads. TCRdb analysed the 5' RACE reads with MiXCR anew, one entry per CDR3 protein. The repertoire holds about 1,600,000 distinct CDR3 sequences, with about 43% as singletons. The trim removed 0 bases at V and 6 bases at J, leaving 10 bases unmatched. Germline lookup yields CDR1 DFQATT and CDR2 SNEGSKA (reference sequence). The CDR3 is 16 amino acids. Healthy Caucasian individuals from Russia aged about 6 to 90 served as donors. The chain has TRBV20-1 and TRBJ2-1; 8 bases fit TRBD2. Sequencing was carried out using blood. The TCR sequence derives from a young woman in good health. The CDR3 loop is CSARDLSGKRPNEQFF. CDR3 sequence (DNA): TGCAGTGCTAGAGATCTTAGCGGGAAACGCCCCAATGAGCAGTTCTTC.